This is a list of T cell receptor beta chains from one sample in a study of shared clonotypes between healthy human individuals. TCRdb's copy holds only in-frame clones and misses some; the assay was immunoSEQ multiplex PCR. The sample contains under 2.5 million clones, around 93% of which appear only once. Sequencing used naive CD4+ T cells from PBMCs. The receptors here all came from a young man in good health. Some clones in this sample may be carry-over from other donors' samples. The CDR3 runs from the conserved cysteine through the conserved F or W. The D gene is left open where the match is weak. Clone size appears in some rows only: once, few, many, or a class for an expanded clone.

v_call,d_call,j_call,clone_size,cdr3_nt,cdr3_aa
TRBV6-1,.,TRBJ2-3,.,TGTGCCAGCGCATACCGGGACCTCGCCGATACGCAGTATTTT,CASAYRDLADTQYF
TRBV9,.,TRBJ1-1,.,TGTGCCAGCAGCGACGGGGTGGCGACTGAAGCTTTCTTT,CASSDGVATEAFF
TRBV29-1,.,TRBJ2-5,.,TGCAGCGTTGGCTCAGTCCAAGAGACCCAGTACTTC,CSVGSVQETQYF
TRBV29-1,.,TRBJ2-7,.,TGCAGCATAACCTCGGGAACCTTCTACGAGCAGTACTTC,CSITSGTFYEQYF
TRBV2,.,TRBJ2-7,.,TGTGCCAGCGGAGTATACGAGCAGTACTTC,CASGVYEQYF
TRBV5-1,.,TRBJ2-7,.,TGCGCCAGCAGCCCTGACAGGAGTTACGAGCAGTACTTC,CASSPDRSYEQYF
TRBV25-1,TRBD1,TRBJ2-7,.,TGTGCCAGCACCTGGGACAGCTACGAGCAGTACTTC,CASTWDSYEQYF
TRBV7-2,.,TRBJ2-3,.,TGTGCCAGCAGCTTAGCGGGCCTAGCATTCAGCACAGATACGCAGTATTTT,CASSLAGLAFSTDTQYF
TRBV27,.,TRBJ2-1,.,TGTGCCAGCCGAACGGGAATAGCTATTCATGAGCAGTTCTTC,CASRTGIAIHEQFF
TRBV14,.,TRBJ1-4,.,TGTGCCAGCAGCCTCCTCAGGGGAAGAACGACTAATGAAAAACTGTTTTTT,CASSLLRGRTTNEKLFF
TRBV7-3,.,TRBJ2-6,once,TGTGCCAGCAGCTTAACGCCCGGTGGCGGGGCCAACGTCCTGACTTTC,CASSLTPGGGANVLTF
TRBV28,.,TRBJ1-1,.,TGTGCCAGCACCGTACCAGGGACCCGGGCTTTCTTT,CASTVPGTRAFF
TRBV19,.,TRBJ2-5,.,TGTGCCAGTAGCGGGAGTAATGGGGAGACCCAGTACTTC,CASSGSNGETQYF
TRBV7-2,.,TRBJ2-1,.,TGTGCCAGCAGCTTAGCGGGCGCGCAAGGGATGGATGAGCAGTTCTTC,CASSLAGAQGMDEQFF
TRBV4-2,TRBD2,TRBJ2-7,.,TGTGCCAGCAGCTTAGCGGGGGCCACCTACGAGCAGTACTTC,CASSLAGATYEQYF
TRBV7-3,TRBD2,TRBJ2-5,.,TGTGCCAGCAGCTTAAGGCGGGAGGGGACCCAGTACTTC,CASSLRREGTQYF
TRBV11-2,.,TRBJ2-7,.,TGTGCCAGCAGCCGAATTAGGCGGGACAATTCCTACGAGCAGTACTTC,CASSRIRRDNSYEQYF
TRBV6-5,.,TRBJ2-1,.,TGTGCCAGCAGTTACGAGGGCGGCAATGAGCAGTTCTTC,CASSYEGGNEQFF
TRBV28,.,TRBJ2-7,.,TGTGCCAGCAGTTTCTCGCAGGCCAAATTATACGAGCAGTACTTC,CASSFSQAKLYEQYF
TRBV6-6,.,TRBJ2-7,.,TGTGCCAGCAGTCGCCAAGGAAGCGAGCAGTACTTC,CASSRQGSEQYF
TRBV27,TRBD1,TRBJ2-2,.,TGTGCCAGCAGAAGGACAGGAGACACCGGGGAGCTGTTTTTT,CASRRTGDTGELFF
TRBV7-2,TRBD1,TRBJ2-5,.,TGTGCCAGCAGCCCCTACAGGGGTAGAGGGGAGACCCAGTACTTC,CASSPYRGRGETQYF
TRBV4-1,.,TRBJ2-3,.,TGCGCCAGCAGCCAAGCCCGGGACGCTGTCTTCTGGGAGAGCTCAGATACGCAGTATTTT,CASSQARDAVFWESSDTQYF
TRBV18,TRBD1,TRBJ1-1,.,TGTGCCAGCTCACCCACCCTGACAGGGGCGGGAACTGAAGCTTTCTTT,CASSPTLTGAGTEAFF
TRBV7-2,.,TRBJ2-7,.,TGTGCCAGCAGCTCCCCCAGCGGCCCCCGTTCTCCCCAGCAGTACTTC,CASSSPSGPRSPQQYF
TRBV7-9,TRBD1,TRBJ1-4,.,TGTGCCAGCAGACTCGGACAGGGAGAGGAACTGTTTTTT,CASRLGQGEELFF
TRBV10-1,.,TRBJ2-3,.,TGCGCCAGCAGTCGGACCACAGGAGCCACAGATACGCAGTATTTT,CASSRTTGATDTQYF
TRBV27,TRBD2,TRBJ2-5,.,TGTGCCAGCAGTTTAGGACTAGCGGGGCAAGAGACCCAGTACTTC,CASSLGLAGQETQYF
TRBV29-1,TRBD1,TRBJ2-5,.,TGCAGCGTTCTGAACAGGGGAGAGACCCAGTACTTC,CSVLNRGETQYF
TRBV29-1,TRBD1,TRBJ1-1,few,TGCAGCGTTTCACAGGGGTCGTCTGCTTTCTTT,CSVSQGSSAFF
TRBV5-1,.,TRBJ2-5,few,TGCGCCAGCAGCTTGGGGTCCCAAGAGACCCAGTACTTC,CASSLGSQETQYF
TRBV2,.,TRBJ1-5,once,TGTGCCAGCAGTGATGAGTTGGGCAATCAGCCCCAGCATTTT,CASSDELGNQPQHF
TRBV4-2,TRBD1,TRBJ2-3,.,TGTGCCAGCAGCCAAGGTGGGCAGGGGGGCACAGATACGCAGTATTTT,CASSQGGQGGTDTQYF
TRBV15,.,TRBJ2-7,.,TGTGCCACCAGCAGAGCAGGGGGGGCCTACGAGCAGTACTTC,CATSRAGGAYEQYF
TRBV19,.,TRBJ1-3,.,TGTGCCACCTCAAAGCAGGTTGCTGGAAACACCATATATTTT,CATSKQVAGNTIYF